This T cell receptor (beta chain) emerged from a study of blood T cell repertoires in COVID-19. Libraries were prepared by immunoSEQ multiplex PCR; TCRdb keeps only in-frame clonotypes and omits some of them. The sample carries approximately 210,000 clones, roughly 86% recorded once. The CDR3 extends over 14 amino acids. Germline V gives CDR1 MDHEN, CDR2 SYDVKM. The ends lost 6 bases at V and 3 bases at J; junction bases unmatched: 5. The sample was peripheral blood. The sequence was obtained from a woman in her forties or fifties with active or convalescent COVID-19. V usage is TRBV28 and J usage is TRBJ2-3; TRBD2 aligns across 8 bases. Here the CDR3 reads CASRTAGATDTQYF. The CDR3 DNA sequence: TGTGCCAGCAGAACAGCGGGGGCAACAGATACGCAGTATTTT. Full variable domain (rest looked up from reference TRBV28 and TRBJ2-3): DVKVTQSSRYLVKRTGEKVFLECVQDMDHENMFWYRQDPGLGLRLIYFSYDVKMKEKGDIPEGYSVSREKKERFSLILESASTNQTSMYLCASRTAGATDTQYFGPGTRLTVL.